Below, 2 T cell receptor beta chains from the same sample are listed, as sequenced in a study of T cells in Graves' hyperthyroidism and ophthalmopathy. The TCR beta CDR3 regions underwent amplification using RNA transcripts as the source. Primed by the HTBI set, a first-round RT-PCR was run on the TCR CDR3. From the multiplex PCR reads, TCRdb called clonotypes with MiXCR, one entry per CDR3 protein. Of about 25,000 distinct CDR3 sequences in the sample, about 53% were seen once. What was sequenced was blood. The receptors were gathered from a woman in her thirties or forties with Graves' hyperthyroidism that later progressed to Graves' ophthalmopathy.

The rearrangement links TRBV7-3 to TRBJ2-1; D may be TRBD1 or TRBD2 (5 bases each). The V end lost 0 bases, the J end lost 10 bases, and 7 bases lay between the germline ends. Germline CDR1 and CDR2: SGHTA and FQGTGA. The CDR3 contains 12 residues. CDR3 sequence reads: CASSLTEGEQFF. The CDR3 DNA is TGTGCCAGCAGCTTAACCGAGGGGGAGCAGTTCTTC.

A remark on this clonotype: An end of the junction differs from the germline gene, which may be a read error. The chain links TRBV3-1 to TRBJ2-1; D may be TRBD2 (5 bases). Germline V lookup: CDR1 LGHDT, CDR2 YNNKEL (reference sequence). The CDR3 runs 15 residues. CDR3 coding DNA: TGTGCCAGCAGCCAAGCGAGGGCCCGGGTCAATGAGCGGTTCTTC. Protein sequence: CASSQARARVNERFF.